A single sample is the source of the 24 T cell receptor beta chains below, sequenced in a study of T cell changes during pregnancy in multiple sclerosis (dated by TCRdb to between 2018 and 2020). The library was obtained by the immunoSEQ multiplex PCR assay. In TCRdb, the immuneACCESS table is reduced to in-frame sequences with V and J assigned. These tables do not hold every clone; where another copy was compared, an unresolved V gene accounts for under half, and the others remain unexplained. The sample includes tens of thousands of clones, with 75% to 95% observed a single time. Jointly, the top ten make up about 0.45% of the sample. Sequenced here: CD4+ T cells from peripheral blood mononuclear cells, sampled before pregnancy. These receptors were collected from a female donor with multiple sclerosis, enrolled in a pregnancy study.

The V gene is TRBV19, the J gene TRBJ2-1; the D is unclear. The CDR3 spans 13 residues. Germline V gene lookup returns CDR1 LNHDA and CDR2 SQIVND (reference sequence). Trimming shortened V by 6 bases and J by 5 bases, and 11 bases separated the two germline ends. CDR3 sequence reads: CASREVQDNEQFF. CDR3 nucleotides: TGTGCCAGTAGAGAAGTGCAGGACAATGAGCAGTTCTTC.

V is TRBV7-3 and J is TRBJ2-3; D is undetermined. Germline loops: CDR1 SGHTA, CDR2 FQGTGA. The CDR3 length is 15 residues. Trimming removed 0 bases at V and 2 bases at J, with 9 bases between. The CDR3 protein is CASSLTQHFTDTQYF. CDR3 in DNA: TGTGCCAGCAGCTTAACACAGCACTTCACAGATACGCAGTATTTT.

CDR3 in amino acids: CASSSRDVGKQYF. As DNA, the CDR3 is TGTGCCAGCAGCTCCCGGGATGTTGGGAAGCAGTACTTC. The rearrangement uses TRBV7-8 and TRBJ2-7; D perhaps matches TRBD2 (5 bases). Per germline, CDR1 SGHVS and CDR2 FQNEAQ. V shed 4 bases and J shed 8 bases, with 15 bases lying between them. The CDR3 contains 13 residues.

The genes are TRBV4-3 and TRBJ2-1; TRBD2 matches 11 bases. The length of the CDR3 is 16 residues. Germline CDR1 reads LGHNA; CDR2 reads YSLEER. V gave up 2 bases and J gave up 5 bases; unmatched junction bases: 5. The CDR3 loop reads CASSQPSGGRDNEQFF. The CDR3 DNA follows: TGCGCCAGCAGCCAACCTAGCGGGGGGCGCGACAATGAGCAGTTCTTC.

This chain joins TRBV10-3 and TRBJ2-2; 9 nucleotides agree with TRBD2. The germline CDR1 and CDR2 sequences are ENHRY and SYGVKD. CDR3 length: 14 amino acids. Trimming took 6 bases from V and 8 from J; bases not matched to a gene: 7. The CDR3 DNA follows: TGTGCCATCAGCCGACTAGCGGTAGAGGGGGAGCTGTTTTTT. Protein: CAISRLAVEGELFF.

This chain uses TRBV27 with TRBJ2-1; D is unresolved. V lost 1 base and J lost 6, with 7 bases in between. Germline V lookup: CDR1 MNHEY, CDR2 SMNVEV (reference sequence). The CDR3 contains 13 residues. This CDR3 is CASSLFSGNEQFF. The CDR3 DNA follows: TGTGCCAGCAGTTTATTCTCGGGCAATGAGCAGTTCTTC.

The rearrangement uses TRBV7-6 and TRBJ2-7, with D maybe TRBD2 (6 bases). The CDR3 consists of 16 residues. CDR1 is SGHVS and CDR2 is FNYEAQ in the germline V gene. V lost 4 bases to trimming and J lost 2 bases, with 18 bases between them. The CDR3 reads CASSSQRLAGTYEQYF. In DNA, the CDR3 is TGTGCCAGCAGCTCCCAACGTCTTGCGGGGACCTACGAGCAGTACTTC.

V and J are TRBV7-8 and TRBJ2-1; D might be TRBD1 (6 bases). Deletions cut 0 bases from V and 6 bases from J, with 15 bases between. This CDR3 comprises 16 residues. Germline CDR1 reads SGHVS; CDR2 reads FQNEAQ. CDR3 sequence reads: CASSLAEGTPGNEQFF. The CDR3, as DNA: TGTGCCAGCAGCTTAGCTGAAGGGACACCCGGCAATGAGCAGTTCTTC.

The CDR3, as DNA: TGTGCCAGTAGTTCAGGGAACCAAGAGACCCAGTACTTC. The encoded protein is CASSSGNQETQYF. The V and J genes are TRBV19 and TRBJ2-5, with D perhaps TRBD1 (5 bases). The CDR3 is 13 amino acids. Looked up from germline, CDR1 is LNHDA and CDR2 is SQIVND (reference sequence). Trimming took off 5 bases at V and 0 bases at J, with 7 bases between the two ends.

V gene TRBV6-6 combines with J gene TRBJ2-7; the D gene is possibly TRBD1 (6 bases). The CDR3 covers 15 residues. Germline assignment: CDR1 MNHNY and CDR2 SVGAGI (reference sequence). With 7 bases removed from V and 0 bases from J, the gap between germline ends came to 16 bases. The DNA for the CDR3 is TGTGCCAGCACCAAGGTACAGGGCAGCTCCTACGAGCAGTACTTC. Its translation: CASTKVQGSSYEQYF.

This clone was seen only once. V gene TRBV29-1 combines with J gene TRBJ1-2; 9 bases align to TRBD1. The germline gives CDR1 SQVTM, CDR2 ANQGSEA. The V and J ends lost 6 bases and 4 bases, in that order; junction bases with no gene match: 0. This CDR3 is 11 amino acids long. The DNA of the CDR3 is TGCAGCGTGACAGGGGGCTATGGCTACACCTTC. Residues: CSVTGGYGYTF.

The chain uses TRBV5-6 and TRBJ2-5; tentative D call: TRBD2 (5 bases). Per germline, CDR1 SGHDT and CDR2 YYEEEE. This CDR3 is built from 13 residues. V shed 2 bases and J shed 6 bases, with 11 bases lying between them. CDR3 DNA sequence: TGTGCCAGCAGCTTCAAGGGAGTGAAGACCCAGTACTTC. It is translated as CASSFKGVKTQYF.

The rearrangement joins TRBV27 to TRBJ2-1; 9 bases line up with TRBD2. This CDR3 contains 14 residues. Germline loops: CDR1 MNHEY, CDR2 SMNVEV (reference sequence). J gave up 4 bases and V 7 bases, and 5 bases lay outside the gene matches. CDR3 sequence: CASTRGREYNEQFF. The DNA for the CDR3 is TGTGCCAGCACACGCGGGAGGGAGTACAATGAGCAGTTCTTC.

This sequence joins TRBV7-8 and TRBJ2-5; 12 nucleotides agree with TRBD2. The germline V gene has CDR1 SGHVS and CDR2 FQNEAQ. The CDR3 totals 13 residues. Trimming removed 3 bases from V and 14 bases from J; junction bases left unmatched: 7. The CDR3 sequence: CASSFRLAGDPYF. In DNA, the CDR3 is TGTGCCAGCAGCTTCCGACTAGCGGGAGACCCCTACTTC.

In this sample, this clone turned up a few times. V usage is TRBV19 and J usage is TRBJ1-6, with a tentative D call TRBD1 (6 bases). The germline V and J ends were trimmed by 5 bases and 15 bases, with 8 bases remaining between them. Germline CDR1 LNHDA, CDR2 SQIVND (reference sequence). There are 10 residues in the CDR3. DNA of the CDR3: TGTGCCAGTAGTGCAGGGGTCCTCCACTTT. Protein: CASSAGVLHF.

The V gene is TRBV4-2, the J gene TRBJ1-4; D is possibly TRBD1 (5 bases). The CDR3 totals 16 residues. The V gene lost 0 bases and the J gene lost 7 bases, with 15 bases spanning the gap. Germline values: CDR1 LGHNA, CDR2 YNFKEQ. In nucleotides, the CDR3 is TGTGCCAGCAGCCAAGAAGCGAGCAGGGATAGTGAAAAACTGTTTTTT. This codes for CASSQEASRDSEKLFF.

V gene TRBV7-3 combines with J gene TRBJ1-4; possibly TRBD1 for D (5 bases). Trimming cost V 6 bases and J 4 bases, with 12 bases left between them. This CDR3 contains 14 residues. Germline V gives CDR1 SGHTA, CDR2 FQGTGA. CDR3 sequence (DNA): TGTGCCAGCAGTTCAGGGCGGAATAATGAAAAACTGTTTTTT. Translated: CASSSGRNNEKLFF. Full variable domain (missing parts from reference TRBV7-3 and TRBJ1-4): GAGVSQTPSNKVTEKGKYVELRCDPISGHTALYWYRQSLGQGPEFLIYFQGTGAADDSGLPNDRFFAVRPEGSVSTLKIQRTERGDSAVYLCASSSGRNNEKLFFGSGTQLSVL.

The CDR3 sequence is CASSLHQKGNTIYF. CDR3 bases: TGTGCCAGCAGCTTACACCAGAAAGGAAACACCATATATTTT. The genes are TRBV7-9 and TRBJ1-3; no definite D call. Trimming pared 2 bases from V and 4 bases from J, leaving 9 bases between. The CDR3 is 14 amino acids. Germline CDR1 and CDR2: SEHNR and FQNEAQ (reference sequence).

The rearrangement uses TRBV19 and TRBJ1-1; D not certain. The CDR3 has 13 residues. Trimming took off 4 bases at V and 5 bases at J, with 11 bases between the two ends. The germline V gene has CDR1 LNHDA and CDR2 SQIVND (reference sequence). The CDR3 coding sequence is TGTGCCAGTAGTAATGACCGGGGAACTGAAGCTTTCTTT. Its protein is CASSNDRGTEAFF.

This chain links TRBV19 with TRBJ1-1; D is uncertain. CDR1 and CDR2 from the germline V gene are LNHDA and SQIVND (reference sequence). The CDR3 sequence is 14 residues long. The V end was cut by 3 bases, the J end by 4 bases, with 12 bases between. Written as DNA, the CDR3 is TGTGCCAGTAGTATCCAGGCACACTCCACTGAAGCTTTCTTT. The encoded protein is CASSIQAHSTEAFF.

The V gene is TRBV10-3, the J gene TRBJ2-7; D not resolved. This CDR3 comprises 14 residues. V was cut by 2 bases and J by 5 bases, with 13 bases left in between. CDR1 and CDR2 (germline): ENHRY, SYGVKD. The CDR3 loop reads CAISEPGVYHEQYF. The CDR3 bases are TGTGCCATCAGTGAGCCAGGTGTCTACCACGAGCAGTACTTC.

The rearrangement uses TRBV19 and TRBJ1-1; 12 bases are shared with TRBD1. CDR1 is LNHDA and CDR2 is SQIVND in the germline V gene (reference sequence). The CDR3 runs to 18 residues. Trimming removed 9 bases from V and 1 base from J; junction bases left unmatched: 15. Written as DNA, the CDR3 is TGTGCCAGCCTTCCGGGACAGGGGGCCTTTTGGACGAACACTGAAGCTTTCTTT. It is translated as CASLPGQGAFWTNTEAFF.

The chain has TRBV7-8 and TRBJ2-5, with 8 bases that match TRBD2. V lost 1 base and J lost 5; bases outside the gene matches: 9. In germline, CDR1 is SGHVS, CDR2 FQNEAQ. The CDR3 runs to 16 residues. CDR3: CASSLDRGLGTETQYF. The CDR3 nucleotides are TGTGCCAGCAGCTTAGATAGGGGACTAGGGACGGAGACCCAGTACTTC. The complete variable domain, with remaining parts taken from reference TRBV7-8 and TRBJ2-5, reads GAGVSQSPRYKVAKRGQDVALRCDPISGHVSLFWYQQALGQGPEFLTYFQNEAQLDKSGLPSDRFFAERPEGSVSTLKIQRTQQEDSAVYLCASSLDRGLGTETQYFGPGTRLLVL.

The rearrangement links TRBV6-4 to TRBJ2-1; TRBD2 agrees at 9 bases. V dropped 4 bases and J dropped 0; count of bases not matched to a gene: 4. Germline V gene data show CDR1 as MRHNA and CDR2 as SNTAGT. This CDR3 has 16 amino acids. Here the CDR3 reads CASSALAGSSYNEQFF. CDR3 coding DNA: TGTGCCAGCAGTGCCCTAGCGGGGTCCTCCTACAATGAGCAGTTCTTC.